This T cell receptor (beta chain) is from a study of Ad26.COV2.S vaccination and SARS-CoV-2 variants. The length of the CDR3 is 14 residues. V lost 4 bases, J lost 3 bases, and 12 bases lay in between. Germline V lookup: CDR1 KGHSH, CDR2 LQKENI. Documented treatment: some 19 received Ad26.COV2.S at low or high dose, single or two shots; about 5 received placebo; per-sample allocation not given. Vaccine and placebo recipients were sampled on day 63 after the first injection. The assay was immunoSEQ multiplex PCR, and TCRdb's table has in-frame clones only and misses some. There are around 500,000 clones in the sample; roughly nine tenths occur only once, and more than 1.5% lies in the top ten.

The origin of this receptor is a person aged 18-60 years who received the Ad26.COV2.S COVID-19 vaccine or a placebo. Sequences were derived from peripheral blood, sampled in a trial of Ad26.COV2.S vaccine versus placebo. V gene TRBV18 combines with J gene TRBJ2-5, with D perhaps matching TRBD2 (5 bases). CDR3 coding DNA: TGTGCCAGCTCACTAGGACTGGATAAAGAGACCCAGTACTTC. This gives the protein CASSLGLDKETQYF.